A single sample is the source of the 2 T cell receptor beta chains below, sequenced in a study of T cell changes during pregnancy in multiple sclerosis. Using immunoSEQ multiplex PCR, the repertoire was profiled, and TCRdb retains in-frame clones only, with some absent. Of approximately 90,000 clones in the sample, 91% are singletons; the top ten hold about 0.95%. This specimen was peripheral blood, taken before pregnancy. These receptor sequences come from a female donor with multiple sclerosis, enrolled in a pregnancy study.

The chain recombines TRBV6-6 with TRBJ1-5; possibly TRBD1 for D (6 bases). Per germline, CDR1 MNHNY and CDR2 SVGAGI (reference sequence). The CDR3 has 15 residues. Trimming took 3 bases from V and 4 from J, leaving 13 bases between them. CDR3 protein: CASSYQGQLNQPQHF. The CDR3 DNA follows: TGTGCCAGCAGTTATCAAGGACAGCTGAATCAGCCCCAGCATTTT.

The V call is TRBV1, the J call TRBJ1-2. TRBV1 is a recognized pseudogene. The CDR3 sequence is 17 residues long. The CDR3 DNA reads as TGCACCAGCAGCCTAAAAAAGCACCGGGGGGGGAACTATGGCTACACCTTC. Translating gives CTSSLKKHRGGNYGYTF.